The 4 T cell receptor beta chains given below trace back to one sample, sequenced in a study of human T cells and chemical hapten exposure. Each CDR3 protein gets one entry after TCRdb re-called the RACE reads with MiXCR. The repertoire has 100,000 or so distinct CDR3 sequences, under 35% of them found once; the top ten carry roughly 2.7%. The time point is: patch test 3, about 24 weeks after DPC sensitization. The sample's treatment: therapeutic diphenylcyclopropenone sensitization with weekly scalp DPC. The source was whole blood, collected in connection with sensitization to the hapten diphenylcyclopropenone (DPC). The receptors stem from a man in his forties or fifties with alopecia areata. Some clones in this sample may be carry-over from other donors' samples.

This clonotype appeared a few times. The chain joins TRBV4-3 to TRBJ2-7, with TRBD1 identical over 8 bases. Germline V gene sequence: CDR1 LGHNA, CDR2 YSLEER. The CDR3 is 15 amino acids. With V trimmed by 4 bases and J by 5 bases, 10 bases remained unmatched. Written as DNA, the CDR3 is TGCGCCAGCAGCCCGAATCGGGACAGGTTGGACGAGCAGTACTTC. Its protein is CASSPNRDRLDEQYF.

With regard to this clonotype: Its ends do not fully match the called genes, so a read error is possible. The J gene is TRBJ1-5, the V gene TRBV7-2; D unresolved. The CDR3 has 13 amino acids. From germline, CDR1 is SGHTA and CDR2 FQGNSA. CDR3 coding DNA: TGTGGCAGCAGCTCTCAACCCAATCAGCCCCAGCATTTT. Its protein product is CGSSSQPNQPQHF.

The J gene is TRBJ1-1, the V gene TRBV29-1; TRBD1 aligns across 12 bases. Trimming cost V 6 bases and J 6 bases; bases outside gene matches: 5. CDR1 is SQVTM and CDR2 is ANQGSEA in the germline V gene. This CDR3 has 13 residues. Here the CDR3 reads CSVGTGGNAEAFF. DNA for the CDR3: TGCAGCGTAGGGACAGGGGGCAATGCTGAAGCTTTCTTT.

This chain connects TRBV30 to TRBJ2-2, with TRBD1 identical over 9 bases. Germline V gives CDR1 GTSNPN, CDR2 SVGIG (reference sequence). This CDR3 spans 13 amino acids. Unmatched junction bases numbered 5, after V lost 6 bases and J lost 6 bases. This CDR3 is CACGTGFSGELFF. Written as DNA, the CDR3 is TGTGCCTGCGGGACAGGGTTTTCCGGGGAGCTGTTTTTT.